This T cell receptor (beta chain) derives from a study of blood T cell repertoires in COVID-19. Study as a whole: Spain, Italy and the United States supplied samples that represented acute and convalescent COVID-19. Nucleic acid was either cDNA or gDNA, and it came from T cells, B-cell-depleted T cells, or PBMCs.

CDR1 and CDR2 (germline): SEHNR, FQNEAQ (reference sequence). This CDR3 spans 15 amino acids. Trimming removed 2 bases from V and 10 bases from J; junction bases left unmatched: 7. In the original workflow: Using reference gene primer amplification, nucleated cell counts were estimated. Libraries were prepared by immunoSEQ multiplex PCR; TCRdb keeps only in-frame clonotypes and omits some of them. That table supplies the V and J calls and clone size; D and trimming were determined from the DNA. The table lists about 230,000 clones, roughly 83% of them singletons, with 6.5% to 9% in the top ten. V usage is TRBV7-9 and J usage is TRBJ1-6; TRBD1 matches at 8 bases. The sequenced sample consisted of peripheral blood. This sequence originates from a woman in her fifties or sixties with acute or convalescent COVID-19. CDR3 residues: CASSLQTGERSPLHF. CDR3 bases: TGTGCCAGCAGCTTACAGACAGGGGAGCGCTCACCCCTCCACTTT.